These T cell receptor beta chains were read from a single sample in a study of cytomegalovirus exposure and HLA in healthy donors. Repertoires were generated with immunoSEQ multiplex PCR, while TCRdb's copy carries only in-frame clones and drops some. The sample lists over 150,000 clones, 70% to 80% seen once, with roughly 2.1% in the top ten. The sample comprised PBMCs. These receptor sequences come from a man aged 45-65 years in good health and CMV-seropositive. Each CDR3 is given with its conserved first and last residue. A D gene is named only where the DNA matches it firmly. Where a row states a size, it is once, few, many or the class of an expanded clone; other rows omit it.

V gene: TRBV11-1; clone size: once; J gene: TRBJ2-6; D gene: TRBD2; CDR3 DNA: TGTGCCAGCAGTCCCCGGGGGGGGAGATCTGGGGCCAACGTCCTGACTTTC; CDR3 protein: CASSPRGGRSGANVLTF
V gene: TRBV6-1; clone size: .; J gene: TRBJ1-1; D gene: TRBD1; CDR3 DNA: TGTGCCAGCAAGGGACAGGGAGGTACTGAAGCTTTCTTT; CDR3 protein: CASKGQGGTEAFF
V gene: TRBV4-3; clone size: .; J gene: TRBJ2-7; D gene: .; CDR3 DNA: TGCGCCAGCAGCCAAGCATCCTCAGGGGACATTTACTACGAGCAGTACTTC; CDR3 protein: CASSQASSGDIYYEQYF
V gene: TRBV6-1; clone size: .; J gene: TRBJ2-1; D gene: .; CDR3 DNA: TGTGCCAGCAGCCACTCAACGAACGAGCAGTTCTTC; CDR3 protein: CASSHSTNEQFF
V gene: TRBV18; clone size: .; J gene: TRBJ2-1; D gene: .; CDR3 DNA: TGTGCCAGCTCAATAGCGAGCTCCTACAATGAGCAGTTCTTC; CDR3 protein: CASSIASSYNEQFF
V gene: TRBV5-1; clone size: once; J gene: TRBJ2-7; D gene: TRBD1; CDR3 DNA: TGCGCCAGCAGCACGGGACAGGGTGTATGGGAGCAGTACTTC; CDR3 protein: CASSTGQGVWEQYF
V gene: TRBV4-1; clone size: .; J gene: TRBJ1-2; D gene: TRBD1; CDR3 DNA: TGCGCCAGCAGCCACCCGGGACAGAACTATGGCTACACCTTC; CDR3 protein: CASSHPGQNYGYTF
V gene: TRBV7-2; clone size: .; J gene: TRBJ2-7; D gene: TRBD1; CDR3 DNA: TGTGCCAGCAGCTCCGGACAGGGGGCCTACGAGCAGTACTTC; CDR3 protein: CASSSGQGAYEQYF
V gene: TRBV6-5; clone size: .; J gene: TRBJ2-3; D gene: .; CDR3 DNA: TGTGCCAGCAGTTACGGGGCGTCTAGCACAGATACGCAGTATTTT; CDR3 protein: CASSYGASSTDTQYF
V gene: TRBV10-3; clone size: .; J gene: TRBJ2-1; D gene: .; CDR3 DNA: TGTGCCATCAGTGAGTCGAGCGTAGCGACCGGGCGGAGTGAGCAGTTCTTC; CDR3 protein: CAISESSVATGRSEQFF
V gene: TRBV4-1; clone size: few; J gene: TRBJ2-1; D gene: .; CDR3 DNA: TGCGCCAGCAGCCTAACGGGCTCCTACAATGAGCAGTTCTTC; CDR3 protein: CASSLTGSYNEQFF
V gene: TRBV7-2; clone size: .; J gene: TRBJ2-1; D gene: .; CDR3 DNA: TGTGCCAGCAGCTTAGGTCCAGGGGGGTACAATGAGCAGTTCTTC; CDR3 protein: CASSLGPGGYNEQFF
V gene: TRBV10-3; clone size: .; J gene: TRBJ1-1; D gene: .; CDR3 DNA: TGTGCCGTCCTTGGCGCGGGCCCGAGCACTGAAGCTTTCTTT; CDR3 protein: CAVLGAGPSTEAFF
V gene: TRBV5-8; clone size: once; J gene: TRBJ2-3; D gene: .; CDR3 DNA: TGTGCCAGCAGCTTCGACCGGACAATCACAGATACGCAGTATTTT; CDR3 protein: CASSFDRTITDTQYF
V gene: TRBV4-3; clone size: few; J gene: TRBJ1-2; D gene: .; CDR3 DNA: TGCGCCAGCAGCCAAGATTGGACAGCGAACTATGGCTACACCTTC; CDR3 protein: CASSQDWTANYGYTF
V gene: TRBV19; clone size: .; J gene: TRBJ1-6; D gene: TRBD1; CDR3 DNA: TGTGCCAGTAGTATAGCCCCCGGGACAGGGGTGAAAAATTCACCCCTCCACTTT; CDR3 protein: CASSIAPGTGVKNSPLHF
V gene: TRBV7-9; clone size: .; J gene: TRBJ1-1; D gene: .; CDR3 DNA: TGTGCCAGCAGCTTATTCGCAAGGGGGATGAACACTGAAGCTTTCTTT; CDR3 protein: CASSLFARGMNTEAFF
V gene: TRBV7-2; clone size: .; J gene: TRBJ2-7; D gene: TRBD2; CDR3 DNA: TGTGCCACCCGTGGCCGGGAGGGCTACGAGCAGTACTTC; CDR3 protein: CATRGREGYEQYF
V gene: TRBV19; clone size: .; J gene: TRBJ1-2; D gene: TRBD1; CDR3 DNA: TGTGCCAGTATCCCGGGACAGCGTGGCTTCTACACCTTC; CDR3 protein: CASIPGQRGFYTF
V gene: TRBV7-3; clone size: .; J gene: TRBJ1-6; D gene: TRBD1; CDR3 DNA: TGTGCCAGCAGCGGACAGGGAGGGAATTCACCCCTCCACTTT; CDR3 protein: CASSGQGGNSPLHF
V gene: TRBV5-6; clone size: few; J gene: TRBJ1-1; D gene: TRBD1; CDR3 DNA: TGTGCCAGCAGCTTCACTAGGACAGGGGCGAACACTGAAGCTTTCTTT; CDR3 protein: CASSFTRTGANTEAFF
V gene: TRBV7-6; clone size: .; J gene: TRBJ2-1; D gene: TRBD2; CDR3 DNA: TGTGCCAGCAGCTCAAGGGCTAGCGGGGGGGCGGCGAGTTACAATGAGCAGTTCTTC; CDR3 protein: CASSSRASGGAASYNEQFF
V gene: TRBV4-3; clone size: .; J gene: TRBJ2-3; D gene: .; CDR3 DNA: TGCGCCAGCAGCCAGGCGGCTCCGGGGGGCACAGATACGCAGTATTTT; CDR3 protein: CASSQAAPGGTDTQYF
V gene: TRBV7-9; clone size: .; J gene: TRBJ1-3; D gene: TRBD1; CDR3 DNA: TGTGCCAGCAGCTTAGTGCAGGGGGTCTCTGGAAACACCATATATTTT; CDR3 protein: CASSLVQGVSGNTIYF
V gene: TRBV28; clone size: .; J gene: TRBJ2-7; D gene: .; CDR3 DNA: TGTGCCAGCAGTTCTTCCGGGATCCGCTTCTACGAGCAGTACTTC; CDR3 protein: CASSSSGIRFYEQYF
V gene: TRBV4-1; clone size: .; J gene: TRBJ1-5; D gene: TRBD1; CDR3 DNA: TGCGCCAGCAGCCAAAAGGGGGCCCCCGTCGCGAGCAATCAGCCCCAGCATTTT; CDR3 protein: CASSQKGAPVASNQPQHF
V gene: TRBV19; clone size: few; J gene: TRBJ2-5; D gene: .; CDR3 DNA: TGTGCCAGTAGTGCTCAGGGGGGAAGGGAGACCCAGTACTTC; CDR3 protein: CASSAQGGRETQYF
V gene: TRBV9; clone size: .; J gene: TRBJ2-5; D gene: TRBD2; CDR3 DNA: TGTGCCAGCAGCGTAGATCCAGCGGGGGGCGGCCAAGAGACCCAGTACTTC; CDR3 protein: CASSVDPAGGGQETQYF
V gene: TRBV6-1; clone size: once; J gene: TRBJ1-5; D gene: TRBD1; CDR3 DNA: TGTGCCAGCACCCCACAGGGGAATCAGCCCCAGCATTTT; CDR3 protein: CASTPQGNQPQHF
V gene: TRBV7-9; clone size: .; J gene: TRBJ2-7; D gene: .; CDR3 DNA: TGTGCCAGCAGCGCGAGGGGACTCGGTTTCTACGAGCAGTACTTC; CDR3 protein: CASSARGLGFYEQYF
V gene: TRBV4-1; clone size: .; J gene: TRBJ2-7; D gene: .; CDR3 DNA: TGCGCCAGCAGCCAAGGTGGGCTGGGGAGGTACGAGCAGTACTTC; CDR3 protein: CASSQGGLGRYEQYF
V gene: TRBV6-1; clone size: .; J gene: TRBJ1-5; D gene: .; CDR3 DNA: TGTGCCAGCAGTAGCCGGGATTTCAATCAGCCCCAGCATTTT; CDR3 protein: CASSSRDFNQPQHF
V gene: TRBV6-5; clone size: .; J gene: TRBJ1-1; D gene: .; CDR3 DNA: TGTGCCAGCAGTTACGACGGACAGAACACTGAAGCTTTCTTT; CDR3 protein: CASSYDGQNTEAFF